This is a list of T cell receptor beta chains from one sample in a study of blood T cell repertoires in COVID-19. Assay used: immunoSEQ multiplex PCR; TCRdb lists only in-frame clones, some missing. The repertoire includes about 200,000 clones, less than 90% of them detected once, and 0.72% sits in the top ten. The sequenced sample was peripheral blood. These receptors were collected from a man in his forties or fifties with acute or convalescent COVID-19. Both conserved end residues are part of each CDR3. A D gene is named only where the DNA matches it firmly. Some rows have no size entry. The others give once, few or many, or a class for an expanded clone.

d_call,clone_size,j_call,v_call,cdr3_aa,cdr3_nt
TRBD2,-,TRBJ2-7,TRBV27,CASSFTAGAYEQYF,TGTGCCAGCAGTTTCACAGCGGGGGCCTACGAGCAGTACTTC
-,-,TRBJ1-2,TRBV21-1,CASSSPWRPGWITF,TGTGCCAGCAGCAGCCCCTGGCGGCCAGGGTGGATCACCTTC
-,-,TRBJ2-6,TRBV7-9,CASSPRYSGANVLTF,TGTGCCAGCAGCCCGCGGTACTCTGGGGCCAACGTCCTGACTTTC
-,-,TRBJ2-4,TRBV29-1,CSVPTTGAKNIQYF,TGCAGCGTACCTACTACAGGGGCCAAAAACATTCAGTACTTC
-,-,TRBJ1-1,TRBV6-5,CASSLDNMNTEAFF,TGTGCCAGCAGCCTCGACAACATGAACACTGAAGCTTTCTTT
TRBD2,-,TRBJ2-1,TRBV6-5,CASSRTLGRYNEQFF,TGTGCCAGCAGTAGGACCCTCGGGAGGTACAATGAGCAGTTCTTC
-,many,TRBJ2-2,TRBV6-5,CASGKSSGETGELFF,TGTGCCAGCGGGAAAAGCTCGGGGGAAACCGGGGAGCTGTTTTTT
TRBD2,-,TRBJ2-3,TRBV10-3,CAIGVAGGLGTDTQYF,TGTGCCATCGGGGTAGCGGGGGGGCTAGGCACAGATACGCAGTATTTT
-,-,TRBJ1-4,TRBV5-4,CASSLGSATNEKLFF,TGTGCCAGCAGCCTGGGGAGCGCAACTAATGAAAAACTGTTTTTT
-,-,TRBJ2-7,TRBV4-3,CASSQGHSGSYEQYF,TGCGCCAGCAGCCAAGGGCATAGCGGCTCCTACGAGCAGTACTTC
-,-,TRBJ2-1,TRBV5-4,CASSLTGRGTYNEQFF,TGTGCCAGCAGCTTGACGGGCAGGGGCACCTACAATGAGCAGTTCTTC
-,-,TRBJ1-1,TRBV7-9,CASSTLAGGTEAFF,TGTGCCAGCAGCACCCTCGCGGGGGGCACTGAAGCTTTCTTT
-,-,TRBJ2-7,TRBV25-1,CASSMTGSYEQYF,TGTGCCAGCTCGATGACAGGCTCCTACGAGCAGTACTTC
TRBD1,once,TRBJ2-2,TRBV19,CASIPRDRGTTGELFF,TGTGCCAGTATCCCCCGGGACAGGGGGACCACCGGGGAGCTGTTTTTT
-,few,TRBJ2-7,TRBV3-1/TRBV3-2,CASSESAGYEQYF,TGTGCCAGCAGCGAAAGCGCGGGCTACGAGCAGTACTTC
TRBD2,-,TRBJ2-3,TRBV5-5,CASSLRTSGGGTDTQYF,TGTGCCAGCAGCTTAAGGACTAGCGGGGGGGGCACAGATACGCAGTATTTT
-,-,TRBJ2-7,TRBV5-4,CASSSLGGPHYEQYF,TGTGCCAGCAGCTCGCTCGGGGGGCCCCACTACGAGCAGTACTTC
-,-,TRBJ1-2,TRBV7-8,CASSLARGVNYGYTF,TGTGCCAGCAGCTTAGCAAGAGGAGTTAACTATGGCTACACCTTC
-,once,TRBJ1-1,TRBV6-6,CASSYSKGMNTEAFF,TGTGCCAGCAGTTACTCAAAGGGGATGAACACTGAAGCTTTCTTT
TRBD1,-,TRBJ1-5,TRBV6-1,CASSVWTGLTNQPQHF,TGTGCCAGCAGTGTTTGGACAGGGCTAACTAATCAGCCCCAGCATTTT
-,-,TRBJ2-1,TRBV3-1/TRBV3-2,CASSQAKITEGAYNEQFF,TGTGCCAGCAGCCAAGCCAAGATTACAGAGGGGGCCTACAATGAGCAGTTCTTC
-,-,TRBJ2-7,TRBV7-8,CASSLGGRGYEQYF,TGTGCCAGCAGCTTAGGGGGCAGGGGCTACGAGCAGTACTTC
-,-,TRBJ2-3,TRBV5-5,CASSLTSVGDTQYF,TGTGCCAGCAGCTTGACTAGTGTCGGGGATACGCAGTATTTT
TRBD2,-,TRBJ2-1,TRBV27,CASSSRLAGGYYNEQFF,TGTGCCAGCAGTTCTCGACTAGCGGGAGGGTACTACAATGAGCAGTTCTTC
-,-,TRBJ1-2,TRBV19,CASSRGGWGKYGYTF,TGTGCCAGTAGTCGGGGAGGGTGGGGGAAATATGGCTACACCTTC
-,-,TRBJ1-4,TRBV5-1,CASSFSGINEKLFF,TGCGCCAGCAGCTTTTCCGGGATTAATGAAAAACTGTTTTTT
TRBD2,-,TRBJ2-5,TRBV4-2,CASSQATSGLQETQYF,TGTGCCAGCAGCCAAGCGACTAGCGGGCTCCAAGAGACCCAGTACTTC
-,-,TRBJ1-2,TRBV12-3/TRBV12-4,CASSQQRNYGYTF,TGTGCCAGCAGTCAACAGCGGAACTATGGCTACACCTTC
TRBD2,-,TRBJ2-3,TRBV27,CATLADRRLAGGSDTQYF,TGTGCCACCTTAGCCGACCGCCGACTAGCGGGGGGTTCAGATACGCAGTATTTT
-,-,TRBJ1-4,TRBV28,CASLGGSNEKLFF,TGTGCCAGCCTGGGGGGGTCTAATGAAAAACTGTTTTTT
-,few,TRBJ1-1,TRBV29-1,CSVVQGRAEAFF,TGCAGCGTTGTACAGGGCCGCGCTGAAGCTTTCTTT
-,once,TRBJ1-1,TRBV6-6,CASSYQTGRSPEAFF,TGTGCCAGCAGTTACCAAACAGGGAGATCCCCTGAAGCTTTCTTT
-,-,TRBJ2-3,TRBV7-3,CASSHWGVASTDTQYF,TGTGCCAGCAGTCATTGGGGGGTCGCTAGCACAGATACGCAGTATTTT
TRBD2,-,TRBJ2-3,TRBV27,CASSSQRGGWDTQYF,TGTGCCAGCAGTTCTCAGCGGGGGGGCTGGGATACGCAGTATTTT
TRBD2,-,TRBJ2-1,TRBV10-3,CAISTSGLYNEQFF,TGTGCCATCAGTACTAGCGGGCTGTACAATGAGCAGTTCTTC